Below are 12 T cell receptor beta chains sequenced from a single sample in a study of CXCR3-negative and CXCR3-positive naive CD8 T cells. Study-level points and caveats: Greater hydrophobicity was found in TRB CDR3s of CXCR3-positive naive cells than of CXCR3-negative naive cells.

No antigens are known for them. Libraries of TRB cDNA were made by 5' RACE and carried UMIs. TCRdb re-called the 5' RACE reads, yielding one record per CDR3 amino acid sequence without DNA. Reported are about 150,000 distinct CDR3 sequences; the ten largest clones contain 0.49%. The sample consisted of naive CXCR3+ CD8+ T cells from blood. The sample's subset: CD45RO-CCR7+CD27+CD95- naive CD8+ T cells expressing CXCR3 (TNR3+). The receptor set was obtained from a human donor in good health. Some clones in this sample may be carry-over from other donors' samples.

The chain is built from TRBV4-1 and TRBJ2-6. This CDR3 is 16 amino acids long. The germline V gene has CDR1 MGHRA and CDR2 YSYEKL. The CDR3: CASSQLENSGANVLTF.

The chain has TRBV7-9 and TRBJ1-2; the TCRdb call, TRBD1, lacks DNA for checking. This CDR3 comprises 13 residues. The germline gives CDR1 SEHNR, CDR2 FQNEAQ (reference sequence). CDR3 region: CASSFEAVHGYTF. Full variable domain (rest looked up from reference TRBV7-9 and TRBJ1-2): DTGVSQNPRHKITKRGQNVTFRCDPISEHNRLYWYRQTLGQGPEFLTYFQNEAQLEKSRLLSDRFSAERPKGSFSTLEIQRTEQGDSAMYLCASSFEAVHGYTFGSGTRLTVV.

This chain connects TRBV28 to TRBJ2-2; TCRdb outputs TRBD1, but without DNA this stays unchecked. The CDR3 is 19 residues long. Germline V gene data show CDR1 as MDHEN and CDR2 as SYDVKM. The CDR3 is CASSLGLTGTIANTGELFF.

The chain links TRBV5-5 to TRBJ2-7. CDR1 is SGHKS, CDR2 YYEKEE, per germline (reference sequence). The CDR3 contains 12 residues. The CDR3 loop reads CASSLMGYEQYF.

The V gene is TRBV12-3 or TRBV12-4, the J gene TRBJ2-1; TCRdb indicates TRBD1, and absent DNA this call remains unverified. The CDR3 is made up of 15 amino acids. CDR3 amino acids: CASSPKDRGPNEQFF.

The chain is built from TRBV28 and TRBJ2-4; absent DNA, TCRdb's TRBD2 call cannot be checked. The CDR3 loop spans 17 amino acids. Germline V gene data show CDR1 as MDHEN and CDR2 as SYDVKM. The CDR3 spells CASSFEVNSGGKNIQYF.

The gene calls are TRBV7-9 and TRBJ2-5; the TCRdb call, TRBD1, lacks DNA for checking. This CDR3 has 16 amino acids. The germline gives CDR1 SEHNR, CDR2 FQNEAQ (reference sequence). The CDR3 sequence is CASSSPVGEIQETQYF.

The genes are TRBV7-9 and TRBJ1-2; absent DNA, TCRdb's TRBD1 call cannot be checked. The CDR3 consists of 14 residues. From germline, CDR1 is SEHNR and CDR2 FQNEAQ (reference sequence). The CDR3 sequence is CASSYGTGFAGYTF.

The chain has TRBV27 and TRBJ2-2; as DNA is missing, the TRBD2 call by TCRdb cannot be tested. The V gene's germline CDR1 is MNHEY and CDR2 SMNVEV (reference sequence). This CDR3 has 16 amino acids. This chain's CDR3 is CASSRTSGGNTGELFF.

The chain joins TRBV28 to TRBJ2-1; TCRdb's assignment of TRBD2 cannot be checked, as there is no DNA. The CDR3 has 18 amino acids. Germline lookup yields CDR1 MDHEN and CDR2 SYDVKM. The CDR3 loop reads CASSLIGLAGSQDSEQFF.

The chain employs TRBV20-1 and TRBJ2-2. This CDR3 region has 11 residues. Per germline, CDR1 DFQATT and CDR2 SNEGSKA (reference sequence). The CDR3 spells CSAREYGELFF.

The chain has TRBV6-2 or TRBV6-3 and TRBJ1-1; TCRdb gives TRBD1 as the D gene, but with no DNA this cannot be confirmed. CDR1 and CDR2 from the germline V gene are MNHEY and SVGEGT. The CDR3 contains 14 residues. The CDR3 reads CASSWTAMNTEAFF.